This T cell receptor (beta chain) stems from a study of blood T cell repertoires in COVID-19. Produced via immunoSEQ multiplex PCR; TCRdb's table is partial and in-frame only. The table has about 190,000 clones, over 70% seen once. The CDR3 covers 15 residues. Germline-derived CDR1 and CDR2 are MNHEY and SMNVEV (reference sequence). Between the trimmed V and J ends, which lost 2 bases and 6 bases, there was a span of 15 bases. The V gene is TRBV27, the J gene TRBJ2-3, with D perhaps matching TRBD2 (6 bases). This clonotype was obtained from a man aged 45 to 65 with active or convalescent COVID-19. The sequenced sample consisted of peripheral blood. CDR3 residues: CASSLTARERDTQYF. CDR3 bases: TGTGCCAGCAGTTTAACAGCCCGGGAGAGGGATACGCAGTATTTT.